These T cell receptor beta chains were read from a single sample in a study of cytomegalovirus exposure and HLA in healthy donors. Assay used: immunoSEQ multiplex PCR; TCRdb lists only in-frame clones, some missing. This sample's table reports 70,000 to 80,000 clones. The sequencing input was PBMCs. The receptors were gathered from a man aged 40-50 years in good health and CMV-seronegative. CDR3s include the opening cysteine and the closing phenylalanine or tryptophan. D genes are given only for firm matches. Only some rows state a clone size, as once, few, many or a class for expanded clones.

j_call | d_call | clone_size | v_call | cdr3_length | cdr3_nt | cdr3_aa
TRBJ2-2 | TRBD2 | NA | TRBV2 | 15 | TGTGCCAGCAGTGAAGAGGCGGGGGGCACCGGGGAGCTGTTTTTT | CASSEEAGGTGELFF
TRBJ1-1 | NA | NA | TRBV7-9 | 14 | TGTGCCAGCAGCTCCCGACAGGTTATTACTGAAGCTTTCTTT | CASSSRQVITEAFF
TRBJ1-4 | TRBD1 | medium-sized | TRBV6-1 | 15 | TGTGCCAGCAGTGGGGGGACAGGGACAAATGAAAAACTGTTTTTT | CASSGGTGTNEKLFF
TRBJ2-7 | NA | NA | TRBV5-4 | 14 | TGTGCCAGCAGTTTCGACAGCGACTCCTACGAGCAGTACTTC | CASSFDSDSYEQYF
TRBJ2-3 | NA | NA | TRBV5-1 | 14 | TGCGCCAGCAGCTCGGGTGTTAGCACAGATACGCAGTATTTT | CASSSGVSTDTQYF
TRBJ2-1 | TRBD2 | NA | TRBV10-3 | 15 | TGTGCCATCTCGAAACTAGCGGGGGGGGCGGATGAGCAGTTCTTC | CAISKLAGGADEQFF
TRBJ2-7 | NA | NA | TRBV27 | 12 | TGTGCCAGCAGTTCGACAGGTTACGAGCAGTACTTC | CASSSTGYEQYF
TRBJ2-1 | TRBD1 | NA | TRBV5-1 | 15 | TGCGCCAGCAGCTTGATGGGACAGGGTGACGGTGAGCAGTTCTTC | CASSLMGQGDGEQFF
TRBJ2-7 | NA | NA | TRBV7-3 | 13 | TGTGCCAGCAGCTTAAGGGGGGGCGACGAGCAGTACTTC | CASSLRGGDEQYF
TRBJ2-7 | TRBD1 | NA | TRBV7-9 | 15 | TGTGCCAGCAGCGGAGACAGGGGCCCTGATTACGAGCAGTACTTC | CASSGDRGPDYEQYF
TRBJ2-5 | TRBD1 | NA | TRBV11-3 | 14 | TGTGCCAGCAGCTACTCCGGGACAGAAGAGACCCAGTACTTC | CASSYSGTEETQYF
TRBJ2-2 | TRBD1 | NA | TRBV19 | 14 | TGTGCCAGTAGTCCGGGACAGGGCGGCGGGGAGCTGTTTTTT | CASSPGQGGGELFF
TRBJ2-7 | NA | NA | TRBV9 | 14 | TGTGCCAGCAGCGTGTTGGGCCAATCCTACGAGCAGTACTTC | CASSVLGQSYEQYF
TRBJ1-2 | TRBD1 | NA | TRBV5-6 | 14 | TGTGCCAGCAGCGCGGACAGGAATAGCTATGGCTACACCTTC | CASSADRNSYGYTF
TRBJ1-1 | NA | NA | TRBV27 | 14 | TGTGCCAGCAGAATTGACAGGACGAACACTGAAGCTTTCTTT | CASRIDRTNTEAFF
TRBJ2-7 | TRBD2 | NA | TRBV6-1 | 14 | TGTGCCAGCAGTGACCCCGACGGGAGGGACGAGCAGTACTTC | CASSDPDGRDEQYF
TRBJ1-1 | TRBD1 | NA | TRBV7-3 | 12 | TGTGCCAGCAGCTCGGGACAGTTTTCGGCTTTCTTT | CASSSGQFSAFF
TRBJ2-7 | TRBD1 | NA | TRBV2 | 15 | TGTGCCAGCAGTTATAACCCGGGACAGCACTACGAGCAGTACTTC | CASSYNPGQHYEQYF
TRBJ2-7 | NA | NA | TRBV30 | 13 | TGTGCCTGGAGTGTATGGCAGAACTACGAGCAGTACTTC | CAWSVWQNYEQYF
TRBJ1-5 | NA | NA | TRBV4-1 | 14 | TGCGCCAGCAGCCAAGATGCAGGGAATCAGCCCCAGCATTTT | CASSQDAGNQPQHF
TRBJ2-3 | TRBD2 | NA | TRBV19 | 16 | TGTGCCAGTAGTATTGGTCCTAGCGGGGGCACAGATACGCAGTATTTT | CASSIGPSGGTDTQYF
TRBJ1-1 | NA | NA | TRBV13 | 14 | TGTGCCAGCAGCCGCGGACAGATGAACACTGAAGCTTTCTTT | CASSRGQMNTEAFF
TRBJ2-7 | TRBD1 | NA | TRBV6-6 | 15 | TGTGCCAGCAGGCTCGACGGGACAGTTCCCTACGAGCAGTACTTC | CASRLDGTVPYEQYF
TRBJ1-4 | NA | NA | TRBV15 | 15 | TGTGCCACCAGCAGGGGTAGTGGGGAGGGCGAAAAACTGTTTTTT | CATSRGSGEGEKLFF
TRBJ2-5 | NA | NA | TRBV18 | 13 | TGTGCCAGCAGACGGGGAACCCAAGAGACCCAGTACTTC | CASRRGTQETQYF
TRBJ2-1 | TRBD1 | NA | TRBV6-5 | 15 | TGTGCCAGCAGTCCTGAGACAGGGTTTTACAATGAGCAGTTCTTC | CASSPETGFYNEQFF
TRBJ2-1 | TRBD2 | NA | TRBV7-7 | 18 | TGTGCTAGCAGCTTAGGGGCGCGGGGGGCAAGCTCCTACAATGAGCAGTTCTTC | CASSLGARGASSYNEQFF
TRBJ1-2 | NA | NA | TRBV11-3 | 12 | TGTGCCAGCAGCTCGGCGGGGGATGGCTACACCTTC | CASSSAGDGYTF
TRBJ1-6 | TRBD1 | NA | TRBV5-1 | 15 | TGCGCCAGCAGCCCCGGGGACAGGGTGTATTCACCCCTCCACTTT | CASSPGDRVYSPLHF